The next 2 T cell receptor beta chains were all read from a single sample in a study of blood T cell repertoires in COVID-19. Here immunoSEQ multiplex PCR was the method, and the copy in TCRdb shows in-frame clones only, minus some. The profile shows more than 35,000 clones, 65% to 90% of them singletons. The sequenced sample consisted of peripheral blood. These receptors were obtained from a human donor in a cohort sampled during active COVID-19.

The V gene is TRBV5-5, the J gene TRBJ2-7; D possibly corresponds to TRBD1 (5 bases). CDR3 length equals 13 residues. V dropped 3 bases and J dropped 2 bases, with 9 bases sitting between them. Germline V gene data show CDR1 as SGHKS and CDR2 as YYEKEE (reference sequence). CDR3 protein: CASSSTVTYEQYF. The CDR3 region has the DNA TGTGCCAGCAGCTCGACAGTCACCTACGAGCAGTACTTC.

The V and J genes are TRBV29-1 and TRBJ2-1; 7 nucleotides line up with TRBD1. The CDR3 has 16 amino acids. Trimming at V came to 3 bases and at J to 5 bases, leaving 13 bases not matched to a gene. The germline V gene has CDR1 SQVTM and CDR2 ANQGSEA. In nucleotides, the CDR3 is TGCAGCGTTGACCCGACTGACAGGGCCTTTAACAATGAGCAGTTCTTC. Encoded protein: CSVDPTDRAFNNEQFF.